This TCR beta chain was profiled in a study of shared clonotypes between healthy human individuals (dated by TCRdb to about 2020). Context from the whole study: The cohort included a few men and a couple of women between 18 and 49 years of age. For each donor, three plates each were used for CD4 naive and CD4 memory, two plates were used for CD8 naive, and one plate was used for CD8 memory. Blood TCR repertoires of a handful of healthy adults were deeply sequenced to estimate repertoire size and the extent of clonotype sharing between individuals. Libraries were prepared and TCR repertoires were sequenced by different laboratories using diverse techniques, in order to increase sequencing depth and limit assay-specific biases. Leukapheresis yielded between about 0.9 and 10 billion PBMCs per donor.

This clone occurred once. This clone's antigen is unknown. Nothing much larger sits one base from this clone, and base qualities are not available. Healthy HIV-negative adults with no recently reported acute infections or vaccinations were included as donors. Every donor was a Caucasian adult living in Nashville, Tennessee, USA. CD4+ T cells were enriched through magnetic negative selection, after which naive cells were positively selected on CD45RA and the remaining negative fraction served as the memory subset. Blood was obtained by leukapheresis, after which PBMCs were separated by Ficoll-Histopaque density gradient centrifugation and cryopreserved in liquid nitrogen vapor phase. Purity and quantity of every magnetically sorted T cell population were checked by analytical flow cytometry. Each sorted fraction had its genomic DNA isolated and then quantified by UV absorbance on a Nanodrop 2000c.

Using the deep immunoSEQ assay, TCR CDR3 regions were amplified from genomic DNA by multiplex PCR. For each cell subset, the extracted genomic DNA was distributed evenly across all wells of several immunoSEQ 96-well plates, and each plate served as one replicate. For sorted subsets, around 200 ng genomic DNA, equal to about 30,000 T cell genomes, was loaded into each replicate PCR. Purified libraries were measured with a Qubit 3.0 fluorometer, size-checked on a Bioanalyzer 2100, and measured again with the KAPA Library Quantification kit. Every immunoSEQ 96-well plate was sequenced on a dedicated single-read 150-cycle Illumina NextSeq 550 flow cell. On the authors' methods: Because only junctional sequences without quality scores were contained in the immunoSEQ output, filtering matching that applied to full-length reads could not be performed. Sequences were annotated with PyIR, a Python wrapper for IgBLAST v1.9, and V/J genes and CDR3 were assigned using IMGT germline references. Reads were removed for weak V/J assignments (E-value above 1e-6), missing CDR3, stop codons, out-of-frame junctions, or ambiguous translated residues. V3J clonotypes were defined by identical inferred V gene, J gene, and CDR3 amino acid sequence. To compute the percentage overlap between repertoires, the number of shared unique clonotypes was divided by the size of the smaller repertoire. RTK rarefaction, the Chao1 estimator, and Recon v2.1 estimates of unobserved clonotypes were used to assess repertoire richness. OLGA was used to compute generation probabilities for all TCRbeta clonotypes that the gDNA method yielded from a handful of donors. Sourced from immuneACCESS, this table was stored by TCRdb with only in-frame sequences that have V and J called. A share of the clones is absent; for the studies checked, an unresolved V gene accounts for under half, and the remainder has no known explanation. V, J and clone size are taken as reported in that table, and D and trimming were inferred from the DNA itself. In this sample the table shows roughly 2.4 million clones, approximately 94% of which occur a single time. Jointly, the top ten make up more than 0.1% of the sample.

V is clipped by 3 bases and J by 5 bases, and the sequence between their germline boundaries is 16 bases long. Taken from the germline V gene, the CDR1 and CDR2 loops are KGHSH and LQKENI. Reading from cysteine to phenylalanine, the CDR3 counts 15 amino acids. Only the CDR3 DNA stays, 45 bases, in frame from base 1. Broader findings and caveats from the paper: Naive subsets generally had larger estimated clonotype richness than memory subsets. Across a handful of donors, about 5.2% of naive CD4, around 3.5% of naive CD8, 2.3% of memory CD4, and about 0.4% of memory CD8 clonotypes were shared. Only blood was sampled, and tissue TCR repertoires likely differ from those in blood. Even with the large sequencing depth, rarefaction of the sorted-subset datasets indicated that sequencing was incomplete. Based on pairwise subsampling, the degree of clonotype sharing among donors was expected to be affected by sequencing depth. The genetic and exposure-history diversity represented was limited by the small number of donors. Compared with non-shared clonotypes, clonotypes shared by all four sorted-subset donors had higher generation probabilities.

What was sequenced was naive CD4+ T cells sorted from blood. The cell subset or site label, read with the paper, signifies: CD45RA+ positively selected. The sequence was collected from a man aged 18-30 years in good health. In this chain, TRBV18 is recombined with TRBJ1-1; no D gene call is confident. The CDR3 reads as follows: CASSPPGVLGTEAFF. The DNA sequence is given as TGTGCCAGCTCACCTCCGGGAGTCCTAGGGACTGAAGCTTTCTTT.